These T cell receptor beta chains were read from a single sample in a study of CD8 T cells in Susac syndrome. One entry per CDR3 protein, called by TCRdb with MiXCR from the immunoSEQ multiplex PCR reads. Among about 130,000 distinct CDR3 sequences, more than 90% were seen once, and the ten largest hold around 0.2%. Sequenced material: CD8+ T cells from PBMCs. These receptors came from a human donor with Susac syndrome. Each CDR3 is given with its conserved first and last residue. D genes are given only for firm matches. Not all rows give a size; the values are once, few, many and, for expanded clones, a class.

TRBJ2-2 once TRBV9 TRBD2 CASSVAMGRESLNEPNTGELFF TGTGCCAGCAGCGTAGCTATGGGGCGGGAGTCCCTTAATGAACCGAACACCGGGGAGCTGTTTTTT
TRBJ1-2 NA TRBV30 NA CATWEGYGYTF TGTGCTACTTGGGAAGGCTATGGCTACACCTTC
TRBJ2-2 NA TRBV9 TRBD2 CASSVGTSGSMGTGELFF TGTGCCAGCAGCGTAGGGACTAGCGGGAGTATGGGCACCGGGGAGCTGTTTTTT
TRBJ2-7 NA TRBV6-5 NA CASSYTAMRPAYEQYF TGTGCCAGCAGTTACACCGCTATGAGGCCAGCCTACGAGCAGTACTTC
TRBJ2-7 NA TRBV28 NA CASSLLSSGLSYEQYF TGTGCCAGCAGTCTCCTTTCATCGGGACTTTCCTACGAGCAGTACTTC
TRBJ2-7 NA TRBV27 NA CASSLNRDYEQYF TGTGCCAGCAGTTTGAACAGAGACTACGAGCAGTACTTC
TRBJ1-5 NA TRBV19 NA CASSDSNQPQHF TGTGCCAGTAGTGATAGCAATCAGCCCCAGCATTTT
TRBJ2-7 NA TRBV7-6 NA CASRLSPSYEQYF TGTGCCAGCAGACTGTCCCCCTCCTACGAGCAGTACTTC
TRBJ2-3 once TRBV15 TRBD1 CATSRDGTGGGDTQYF TGTGCCACCAGCAGAGATGGGACAGGGGGTGGAGATACGCAGTATTTT
TRBJ2-5 NA TRBV7-9 NA CASSFPLLRGEETQYF TGTGCCAGCAGCTTCCCCTTACTGAGAGGTGAAGAGACCCAGTACTTC
TRBJ1-1 NA TRBV2 NA CASIRGMGTEAFF TGTGCCAGCATTAGGGGAATGGGCACTGAAGCTTTCTTT
TRBJ2-5 once TRBV7-9 NA CASSQGLEETQYF TGTGCCAGCAGCCAGGGGTTAGAGGAGACCCAGTACTTC
TRBJ1-1 NA TRBV16 NA CASSHINTEAFF TGTGCCAGCAGCCATATAAACACTGAAGCTTTCTTT
TRBJ2-2 NA TRBV6-1 TRBD1 CASRPDRGRNTGELFF TGTGCCAGCAGGCCCGACAGGGGTAGGAACACCGGGGAGCTGTTTTTT